This TCR beta chain was recovered during a study of T-cell memory formation after mild COVID-19. Whole-study results and caveats: Some clones that responded were present in memory (sampled pre-infection), which suggests cross-reactive memory joined. While clones contracting from day 15 to 85 were balanced between CD4 and CD8, later expanders leaned CD4+. Second-wave clones with a day 37 peak had unconfirmed SARS-CoV-2 specificity.

Trimming shortened V by 6 bases and J by 0 bases, and 13 bases separated the two germline ends. The CDR3 totals 15 residues. Germline CDR1 reads KGHSH; CDR2 reads LQKENI. Notes on this clonotype: Its antigen is unidentified.

In TCRdb, the 5' RACE reads were re-called with MiXCR into one record per CDR3 protein. This sample has 580,000 or so distinct CDR3 sequences, with 15% to 20% found just once. The TCR comes from an adult woman who had mild COVID-19 (a few samples of this study predate the infection). Cell type and time point are not known. V is TRBV18 and J is TRBJ2-3, with a tentative D call TRBD1 (5 bases). Sequencing was carried out using PBMCs or a T cell subset sorted from them (not recorded which). The CDR3 spells CASSPDNPSTDTQYF. In DNA form, the CDR3 reads TGTGCCAGCTCCCCGGACAACCCAAGCACAGATACGCAGTATTTT.